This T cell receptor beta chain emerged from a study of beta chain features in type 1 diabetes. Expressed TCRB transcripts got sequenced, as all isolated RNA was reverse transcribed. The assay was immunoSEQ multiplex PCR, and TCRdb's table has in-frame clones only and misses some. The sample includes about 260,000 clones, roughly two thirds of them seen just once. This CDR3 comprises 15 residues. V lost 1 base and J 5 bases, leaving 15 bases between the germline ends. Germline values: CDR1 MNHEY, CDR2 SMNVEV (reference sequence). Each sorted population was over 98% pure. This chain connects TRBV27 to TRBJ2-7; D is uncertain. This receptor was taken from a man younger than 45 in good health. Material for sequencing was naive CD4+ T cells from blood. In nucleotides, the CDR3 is TGTGCCAGCAGTTTATATGGCATTCCGTCGAACGAGCAGTACTTC. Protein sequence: CASSLYGIPSNEQYF.